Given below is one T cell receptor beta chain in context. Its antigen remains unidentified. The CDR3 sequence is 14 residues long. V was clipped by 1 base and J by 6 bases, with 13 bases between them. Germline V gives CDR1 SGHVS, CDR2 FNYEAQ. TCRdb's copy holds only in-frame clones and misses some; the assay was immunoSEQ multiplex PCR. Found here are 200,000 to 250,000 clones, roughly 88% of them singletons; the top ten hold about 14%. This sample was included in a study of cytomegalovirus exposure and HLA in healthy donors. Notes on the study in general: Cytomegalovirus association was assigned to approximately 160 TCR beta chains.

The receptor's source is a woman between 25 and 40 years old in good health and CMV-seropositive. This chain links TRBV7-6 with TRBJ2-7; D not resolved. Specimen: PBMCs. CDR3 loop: CASSLVTGVGEQYF. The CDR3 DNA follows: TGTGCCAGCAGCTTAGTTACGGGCGTGGGCGAGCAGTACTTC.